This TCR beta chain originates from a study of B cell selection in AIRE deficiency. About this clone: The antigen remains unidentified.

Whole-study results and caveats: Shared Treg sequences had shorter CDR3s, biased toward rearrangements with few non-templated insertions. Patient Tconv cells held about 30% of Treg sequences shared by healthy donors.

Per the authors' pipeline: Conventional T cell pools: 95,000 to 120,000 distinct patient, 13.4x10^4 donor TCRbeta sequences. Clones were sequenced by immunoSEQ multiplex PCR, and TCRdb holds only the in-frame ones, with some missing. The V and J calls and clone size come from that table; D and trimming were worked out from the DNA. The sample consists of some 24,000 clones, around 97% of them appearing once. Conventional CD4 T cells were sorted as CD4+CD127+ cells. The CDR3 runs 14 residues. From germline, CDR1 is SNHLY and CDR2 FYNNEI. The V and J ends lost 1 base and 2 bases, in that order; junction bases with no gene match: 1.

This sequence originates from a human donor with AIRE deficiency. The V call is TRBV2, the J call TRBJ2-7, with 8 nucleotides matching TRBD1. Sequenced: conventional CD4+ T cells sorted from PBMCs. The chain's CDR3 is CASSEGRGPYEQYF. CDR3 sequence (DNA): TGTGCCAGCAGTGAAGGCAGGGGGCCCTACGAGCAGTACTTC. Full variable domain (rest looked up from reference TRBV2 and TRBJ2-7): EPEVTQTPSHQVTQMGQEVILRCVPISNHLYFYWYRQILGQKVEFLVSFYNNEISEKSEIFDDQFSVERPDGSNFTLKIRSTKLEDSAMYFCASSEGRGPYEQYFGPGTRLTVT.